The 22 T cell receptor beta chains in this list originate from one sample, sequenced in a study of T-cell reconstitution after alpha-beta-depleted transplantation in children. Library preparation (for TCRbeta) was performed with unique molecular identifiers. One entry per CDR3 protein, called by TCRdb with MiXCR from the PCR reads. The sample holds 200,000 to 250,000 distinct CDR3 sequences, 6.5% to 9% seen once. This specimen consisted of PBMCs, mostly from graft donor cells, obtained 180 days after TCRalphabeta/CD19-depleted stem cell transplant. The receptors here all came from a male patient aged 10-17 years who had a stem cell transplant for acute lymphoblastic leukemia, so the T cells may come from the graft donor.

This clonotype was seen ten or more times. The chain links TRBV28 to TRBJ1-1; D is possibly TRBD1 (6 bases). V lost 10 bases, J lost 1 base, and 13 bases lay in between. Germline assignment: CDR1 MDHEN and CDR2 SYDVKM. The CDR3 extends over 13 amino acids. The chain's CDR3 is CANRGRGNTEAFF. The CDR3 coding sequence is TGTGCCAACCGAGGCAGGGGGAACACTGAAGCTTTCTTT.

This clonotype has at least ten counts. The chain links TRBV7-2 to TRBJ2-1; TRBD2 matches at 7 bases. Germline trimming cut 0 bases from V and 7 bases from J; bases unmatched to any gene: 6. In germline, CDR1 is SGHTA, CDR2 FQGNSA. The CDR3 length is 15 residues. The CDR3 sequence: CASSLAWTSSNEQFF. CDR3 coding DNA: TGTGCCAGCAGCTTAGCCTGGACTAGTTCGAATGAGCAGTTCTTC.

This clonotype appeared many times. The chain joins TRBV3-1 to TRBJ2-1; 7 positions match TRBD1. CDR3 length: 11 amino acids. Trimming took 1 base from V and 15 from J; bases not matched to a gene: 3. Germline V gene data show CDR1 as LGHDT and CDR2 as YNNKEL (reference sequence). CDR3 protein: CASSQGTGGFF. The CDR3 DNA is TGTGCCAGCAGCCAAGGGACAGGCGGGTTCTTC.

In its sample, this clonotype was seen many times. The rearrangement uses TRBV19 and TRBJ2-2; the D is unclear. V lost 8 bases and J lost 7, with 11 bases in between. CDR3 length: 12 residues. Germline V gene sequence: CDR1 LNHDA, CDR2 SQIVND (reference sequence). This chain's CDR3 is CASSKWDGELFF. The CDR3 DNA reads TGTGCCAGTTCCAAGTGGGACGGGGAGCTGTTTTTT.

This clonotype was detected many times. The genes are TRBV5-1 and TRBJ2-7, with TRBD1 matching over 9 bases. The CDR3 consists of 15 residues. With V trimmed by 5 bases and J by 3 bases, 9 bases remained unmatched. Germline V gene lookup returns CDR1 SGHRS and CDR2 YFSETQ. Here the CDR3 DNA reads TGCGCCAGCAGGGCCGGGACAGGGATAATCTACGAGCAGTACTTC. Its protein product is CASRAGTGIIYEQYF.

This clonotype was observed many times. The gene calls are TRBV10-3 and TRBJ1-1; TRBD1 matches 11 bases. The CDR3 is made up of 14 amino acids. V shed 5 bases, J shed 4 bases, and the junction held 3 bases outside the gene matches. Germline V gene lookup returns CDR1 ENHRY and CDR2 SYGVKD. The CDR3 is CAISRDRGVTEAFF. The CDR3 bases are TGTGCCATCAGTCGGGACAGGGGGGTCACTGAAGCTTTCTTT.

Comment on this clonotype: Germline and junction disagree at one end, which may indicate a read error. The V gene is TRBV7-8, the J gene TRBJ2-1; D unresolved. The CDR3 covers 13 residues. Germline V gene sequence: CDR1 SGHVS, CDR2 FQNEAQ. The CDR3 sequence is CASSLGGYNGQFF. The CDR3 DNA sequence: TGTGCCAGCAGCTTAGGAGGTTACAATGGGCAGTTCTTC.

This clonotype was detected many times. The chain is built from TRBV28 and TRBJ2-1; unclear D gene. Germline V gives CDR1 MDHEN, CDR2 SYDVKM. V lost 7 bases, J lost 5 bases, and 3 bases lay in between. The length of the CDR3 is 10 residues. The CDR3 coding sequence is TGTGCCAGCACCCACAATGAGCAGTTCTTC. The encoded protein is CASTHNEQFF. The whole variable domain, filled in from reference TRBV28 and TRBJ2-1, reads DVKVTQSSRYLVKRTGEKVFLECVQDMDHENMFWYRQDPGLGLRLIYFSYDVKMKEKGDIPEGYSVSREKKERFSLILESASTNQTSMYLCASTHNEQFFGPGTRLTVL.

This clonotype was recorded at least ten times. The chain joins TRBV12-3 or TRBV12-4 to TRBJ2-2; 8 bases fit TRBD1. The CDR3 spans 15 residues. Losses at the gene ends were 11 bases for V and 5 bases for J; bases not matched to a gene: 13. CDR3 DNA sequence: TGTGCCTCAAGGGCAGGGGGCTTAATGACCGGGGAGCTGTTTTTT. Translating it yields CASRAGGLMTGELFF.

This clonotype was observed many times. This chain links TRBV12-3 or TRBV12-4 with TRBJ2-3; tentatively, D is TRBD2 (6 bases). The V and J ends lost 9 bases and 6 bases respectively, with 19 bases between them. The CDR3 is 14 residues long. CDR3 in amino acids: CASRASGAGDTQYF. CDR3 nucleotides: TGTGCCAGTAGGGCCTCGGGAGCTGGTGATACGCAGTATTTT.

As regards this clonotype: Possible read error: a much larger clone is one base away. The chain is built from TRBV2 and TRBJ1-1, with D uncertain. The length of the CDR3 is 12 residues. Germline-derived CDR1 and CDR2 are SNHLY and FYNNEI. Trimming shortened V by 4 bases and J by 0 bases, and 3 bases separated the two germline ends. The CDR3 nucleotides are TGTGCCAGCAGTGCGCTGAACACTGAAGCTTTCTTT. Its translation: CASSALNTEAFF.

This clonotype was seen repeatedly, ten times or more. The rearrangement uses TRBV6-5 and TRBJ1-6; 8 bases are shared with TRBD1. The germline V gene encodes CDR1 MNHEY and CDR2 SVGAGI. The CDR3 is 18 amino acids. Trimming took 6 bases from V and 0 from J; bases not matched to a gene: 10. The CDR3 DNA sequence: TGTGCCAGCAGCCTACAGGGGGGCCTAAGCTCCTATAATTCACCCCTCCACTTT. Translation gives CASSLQGGLSSYNSPLHF.

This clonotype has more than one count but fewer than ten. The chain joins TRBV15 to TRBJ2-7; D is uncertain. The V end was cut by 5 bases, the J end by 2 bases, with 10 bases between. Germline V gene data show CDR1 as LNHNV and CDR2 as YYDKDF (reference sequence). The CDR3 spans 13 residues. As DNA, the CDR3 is TGTGCCACCAGCGCGAACCTACCCTACGAGCAGTACTTC. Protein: CATSANLPYEQYF.

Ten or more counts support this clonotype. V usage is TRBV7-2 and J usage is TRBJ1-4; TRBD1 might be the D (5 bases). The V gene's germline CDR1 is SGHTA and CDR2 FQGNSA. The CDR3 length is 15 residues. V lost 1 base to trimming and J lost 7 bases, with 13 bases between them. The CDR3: CASSLGGAVREKLFF. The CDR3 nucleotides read TGTGCCAGCAGCTTAGGAGGGGCTGTGCGTGAAAAACTGTTTTTT.

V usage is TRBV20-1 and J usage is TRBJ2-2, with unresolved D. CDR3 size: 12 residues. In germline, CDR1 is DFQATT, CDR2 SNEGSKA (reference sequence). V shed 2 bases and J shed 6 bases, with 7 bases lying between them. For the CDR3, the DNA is TGCAGTGCTAGAAACGGCCCCGGGGAGCTGTTTTTT. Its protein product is CSARNGPGELFF.

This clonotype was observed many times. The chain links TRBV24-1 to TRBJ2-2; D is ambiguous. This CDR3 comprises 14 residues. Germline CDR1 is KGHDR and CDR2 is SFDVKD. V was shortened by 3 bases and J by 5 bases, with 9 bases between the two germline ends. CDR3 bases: TGTGCCACCAGTGATAGCAGGTTAACCGGGGAGCTGTTTTTT. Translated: CATSDSRLTGELFF.

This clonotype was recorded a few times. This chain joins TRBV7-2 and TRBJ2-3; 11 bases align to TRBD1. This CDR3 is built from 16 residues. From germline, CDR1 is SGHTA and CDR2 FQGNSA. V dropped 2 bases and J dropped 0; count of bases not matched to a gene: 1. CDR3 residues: CASSLRTGGSTDTQYF. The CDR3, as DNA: TGTGCCAGCAGCTTAAGGACAGGGGGCAGCACAGATACGCAGTATTTT.

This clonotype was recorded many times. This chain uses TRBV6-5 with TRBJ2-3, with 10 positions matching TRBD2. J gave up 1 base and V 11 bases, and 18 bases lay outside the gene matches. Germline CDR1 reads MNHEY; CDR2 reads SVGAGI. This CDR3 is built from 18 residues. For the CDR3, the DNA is TGTGCCGTTAAGCCGACTAGCGGGTGGATGGTGGGCACAGATACGCAGTATTTT. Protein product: CAVKPTSGWMVGTDTQYF.

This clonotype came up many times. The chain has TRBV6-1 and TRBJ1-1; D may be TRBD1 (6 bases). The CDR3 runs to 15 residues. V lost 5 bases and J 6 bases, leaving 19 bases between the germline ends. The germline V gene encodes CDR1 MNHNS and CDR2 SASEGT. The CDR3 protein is CASSPRTVTVPEAFF. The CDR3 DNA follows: TGTGCCAGCAGTCCCCGGACAGTGACAGTCCCTGAAGCTTTCTTT.

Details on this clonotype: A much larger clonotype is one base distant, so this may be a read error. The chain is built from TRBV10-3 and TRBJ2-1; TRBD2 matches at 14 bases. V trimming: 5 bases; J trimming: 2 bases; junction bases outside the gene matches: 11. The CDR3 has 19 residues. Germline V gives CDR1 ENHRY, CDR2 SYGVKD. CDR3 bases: TGTGCCATCAGTCATCCCGGGACTAGCGGGAGAAACGCCTACAATGAGCAGTTCTTC. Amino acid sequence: CAISHPGTSGRNAYNEQFF.

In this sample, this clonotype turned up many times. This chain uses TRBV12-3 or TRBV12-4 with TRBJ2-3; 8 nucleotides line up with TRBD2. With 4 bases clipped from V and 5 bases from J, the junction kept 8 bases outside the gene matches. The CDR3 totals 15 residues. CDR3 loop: CASSWRGSGKDTQYF. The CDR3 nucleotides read TGTGCCAGCAGTTGGCGGGGTAGCGGGAAAGATACGCAGTATTTT.

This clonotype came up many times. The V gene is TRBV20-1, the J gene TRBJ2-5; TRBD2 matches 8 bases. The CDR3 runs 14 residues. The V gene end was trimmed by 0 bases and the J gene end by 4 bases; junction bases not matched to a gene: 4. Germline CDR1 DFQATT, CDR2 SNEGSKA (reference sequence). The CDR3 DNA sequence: TGCAGTGCTAGAGATTTTGCGGGGGGAGAGACCCAGTACTTC. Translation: CSARDFAGGETQYF.